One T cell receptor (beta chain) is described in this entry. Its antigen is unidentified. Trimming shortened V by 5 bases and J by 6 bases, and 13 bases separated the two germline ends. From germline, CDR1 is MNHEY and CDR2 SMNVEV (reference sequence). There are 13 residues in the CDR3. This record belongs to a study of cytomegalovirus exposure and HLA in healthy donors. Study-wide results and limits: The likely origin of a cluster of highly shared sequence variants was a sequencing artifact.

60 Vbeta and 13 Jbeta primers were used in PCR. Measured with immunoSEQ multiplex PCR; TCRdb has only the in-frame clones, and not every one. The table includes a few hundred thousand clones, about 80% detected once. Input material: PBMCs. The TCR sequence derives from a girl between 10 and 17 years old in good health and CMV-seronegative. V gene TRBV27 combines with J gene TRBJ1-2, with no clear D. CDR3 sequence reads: CASSRGAGNGYTF. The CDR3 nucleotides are TGTGCCAGCAGTCGGGGTGCTGGGAATGGCTACACCTTC.